Listed here are 27 T cell receptor beta chains from one sample, sequenced in a study of CXCR3-negative and CXCR3-positive naive CD8 T cells. Carrying UMI labels, the TRB cDNA libraries were prepared through 5' RACE. Reprocessing the 5' RACE reads, TCRdb reports a single entry for every CDR3 protein and omits DNA. This repertoire includes approximately 70,000 distinct CDR3 sequences. What was sequenced was naive CXCR3- CD8+ T cells from blood. Subset defined: CD45RO-CCR7+CD27+CD95- naive CD8+ T cells lacking CXCR3 (TNR3-). The receptor source for this set is a human donor in good health. Some clones in this sample may be carry-over from other donors' samples.

The V gene is TRBV4-3, the J gene TRBJ2-1; checking the TCRdb D call of TRBD1 is not possible without DNA. The CDR3 runs 13 residues. CDR1 and CDR2 (germline): LGHNA, YSLEER. The CDR3 spells CASSQRGGNEQFF.

The chain employs TRBV5-1 and TRBJ2-4; without DNA, the TCRdb call of TRBD1 cannot be checked. The CDR3 has 12 amino acids. In germline, CDR1 is SGHRS, CDR2 YFSETQ. CDR3 region: CASSLGQGHLLF.

The rearrangement uses TRBV5-6 and TRBJ2-1; the TCRdb D gene call, TRBD1, has no DNA to confirm it. CDR1 SGHDT and CDR2 YYEEEE come from the germline V gene. The CDR3 runs 14 residues. The chain's CDR3 is CASSLVGGLNEQFF.

The chain combines TRBV12-3 or TRBV12-4 with TRBJ2-1. There are 13 residues in the CDR3. CDR3 region: CASSLGVINEQFF.

This rearrangement joins TRBV29-1 to TRBJ2-7; TCRdb selects TRBD1, and the lack of DNA leaves this call unchecked. Germline V gives CDR1 SQVTM, CDR2 ANQGSEA. CDR3 length: 14 residues. CDR3 sequence reads: CSVESGQGAYEQYF.

The rearrangement links TRBV4-1 to TRBJ2-7; lacking DNA, the TRBD2 call made by TCRdb goes unchecked. The germline CDR1 and CDR2 sequences are MGHRA and YSYEKL. This CDR3 comprises 14 residues. CDR3 residues: CASSWGLADLEQYF.

This rearrangement joins TRBV27 to TRBJ2-1; the TCRdb D gene call, TRBD2, has no DNA to confirm it. The CDR3 totals 12 residues. The germline gives CDR1 MNHEY, CDR2 SMNVEV (reference sequence). The CDR3: CASSLGLDEQFF.

The V gene is TRBV9, the J gene TRBJ2-7; TCRdb lists TRBD1, though no DNA is available to test this call. The CDR3 loop spans 13 amino acids. Per germline, CDR1 SGDLS and CDR2 YYNGEE. The CDR3 protein is CASSDTGGYEQYF.

This CDR3 reads CASSVVATPVDEQYF. The chain links TRBV4-2 to TRBJ2-7. Per the germline V gene, CDR1 is LGHNA and CDR2 is YNFKEQ. The CDR3 extends over 15 amino acids.

The chain employs TRBV5-5 and TRBJ1-1; the TCRdb D gene call, TRBD1, has no DNA to confirm it. The CDR3 loop spans 15 amino acids. Germline CDR1 is SGHKS and CDR2 is YYEKEE (reference sequence). The CDR3 reads CASRAGTGLNTEAFF.

The chain has TRBV5-6 and TRBJ2-7; no DNA is available, so the TRBD1 call from TCRdb remains unchecked. This CDR3 has 14 residues. The germline gives CDR1 SGHDT, CDR2 YYEEEE. This chain's CDR3 is CASSFGTGEYEQYF.

This chain connects TRBV11-2 to TRBJ1-1; TCRdb designates TRBD1, a call that cannot be tested without DNA. The CDR3 loop spans 17 amino acids. CDR1 and CDR2 (germline): SGHAT, FQNNGV. This chain's CDR3 is CASSLGPGQAMNTEAFF.

The rearrangement joins TRBV7-9 to TRBJ2-1; absent DNA, TCRdb's TRBD1 call cannot be checked. The CDR3 runs to 15 residues. Germline CDR1 and CDR2: SEHNR and FQNEAQ (reference sequence). CDR3 loop: CASSLAPAVYNEQFF.

The chain uses TRBV7-2 and TRBJ2-1; TCRdb's assignment of TRBD2 cannot be checked, as there is no DNA. The CDR3 sequence is 17 residues long. The V gene's germline CDR1 is SGHTA and CDR2 FQGNSA. CDR3 sequence: CASSPGLADEIDNEQFF. Full variable domain (outside the CDR3, taken from reference TRBV7-2 and TRBJ2-1): GAGVSQSPSNKVTEKGKDVELRCDPISGHTALYWYRQSLGQGLEFLIYFQGNSAPDKSGLPSDRFSAERTGGSVSTLTIQRTQQEDSAVYLCASSPGLADEIDNEQFFGPGTRLTVL.

V and J are TRBV19 and TRBJ2-7; TCRdb returns TRBD1, unconfirmable since there is no DNA. The CDR3 is 14 residues long. Germline CDR1 is LNHDA and CDR2 is SQIVND (reference sequence). CDR3: CASSIVGGANEQYF.

This chain connects TRBV28 to TRBJ2-7; checking the TCRdb D call of TRBD1 is not possible without DNA. CDR3 length: 15 amino acids. Germline V gene sequence: CDR1 MDHEN, CDR2 SYDVKM. CDR3 sequence reads: CASKLIGTGAYEQYF.

The rearrangement joins TRBV4-2 to TRBJ2-1; TCRdb proposes TRBD2, but this gene call is untestable without DNA. From germline, CDR1 is LGHNA and CDR2 YNFKEQ. CDR3 size: 17 residues. The CDR3 reads CASSQEGTSGSRYEQFF.

V usage is TRBV29-1 and J usage is TRBJ1-2; TCRdb lists TRBD1, though no DNA is available to test this call. Germline assignment: CDR1 SQVTM and CDR2 ANQGSEA. The CDR3 spans 13 residues. CDR3 amino acids: CSVDGGPGYGYTF.

The V gene is TRBV27, the J gene TRBJ2-3. Germline CDR1 reads MNHEY; CDR2 reads SMNVEV (reference sequence). This CDR3 has 14 residues. This CDR3 is CASKKGVGTDTQYF.

CDR3: CAIGASGIMRAGGVSYNEQFF. This chain links TRBV10-3 with TRBJ2-1; the D call from TCRdb, TRBD2, cannot be confirmed without DNA. CDR1 and CDR2 (germline): ENHRY, SYGVKD. The CDR3 runs to 21 residues.

The J gene is TRBJ2-4, the V gene TRBV29-1. Germline V gives CDR1 SQVTM, CDR2 ANQGSEA. The CDR3 length is 12 residues. This CDR3 is CSVQTEKNIQYF.

This rearrangement joins TRBV7-6 to TRBJ2-2. Germline values: CDR1 SGHVS, CDR2 FNYEAQ. CDR3 size: 14 residues. CDR3 residues: CASGEETNTGELFF.

This chain uses TRBV5-1 with TRBJ2-7; the TCRdb D gene call, TRBD1, has no DNA to confirm it. In germline, CDR1 is SGHRS, CDR2 YFSETQ. The CDR3 has 13 residues. CDR3 sequence reads: CASSLDATAEQYF.

The chain joins TRBV28 to TRBJ2-3; TCRdb names TRBD2, which stays unverified in the absence of DNA. Germline CDR1 reads MDHEN; CDR2 reads SYDVKM. This CDR3 contains 13 residues. The CDR3 reads CASSTPSGDTQYF. Together with reference TRBV28 and TRBJ2-3, the CDR3 gives the full variable domain: DVKVTQSSRYLVKRTGEKVFLECVQDMDHENMFWYRQDPGLGLRLIYFSYDVKMKEKGDIPEGYSVSREKKERFSLILESASTNQTSMYLCASSTPSGDTQYFGPGTRLTVL.

The rearrangement links TRBV20-1 to TRBJ2-7; the TCRdb call, TRBD2, lacks DNA for checking. The CDR3 contains 14 residues. Germline V lookup: CDR1 DFQATT, CDR2 SNEGSKA (reference sequence). This CDR3 is CSARDLREAYEQYF.

The V call is TRBV13, the J call TRBJ2-2. Germline V gives CDR1 PRHDT, CDR2 FYEKMQ (reference sequence). The CDR3 consists of 13 residues. The CDR3 region is CASSFVVTGELFF. Full variable domain (remainder filled in from reference TRBV13 and TRBJ2-2): AAGVIQSPRHLIKEKRETATLKCYPIPRHDTVYWYQQGPGQDPQFLISFYEKMQSDKGSIPDRFSAQQFSDYHSELNMSSLELGDSALYFCASSFVVTGELFFGEGSRLTVL.

This chain links TRBV28 with TRBJ2-2; TCRdb reports TRBD2, a call that lacks DNA to check it against. This CDR3 region has 15 residues. Germline V gives CDR1 MDHEN, CDR2 SYDVKM. The CDR3 sequence is CASSSPAGLTGELFF.